This T cell receptor beta chain came from a study of cytomegalovirus exposure and HLA in healthy donors. As for the study in general: From HLA-typed donors, an early data release held 70 million to 95 million unique TCRs. Study-wide findings and caveats: Most TCR sequences proved rare, with some public TCRs found in many donors.

Primers included in the PCR were 60 Vbeta and 13 Jbeta primers. Produced via immunoSEQ multiplex PCR; TCRdb's table is partial and in-frame only. The data hold around 200,000 clones, with 75% to 85% observed a single time. Looked up from germline, CDR1 is SGHRS and CDR2 is YFSETQ. The CDR3 has 12 residues. V lost 1 base to trimming and J lost 4 bases, with 4 bases between them. At sampling all donors were nominally healthy, likely with unrecorded immune exposures. On this clone itself: The antigen is undetermined.

The chain uses TRBV5-1 and TRBJ2-3; no reliable D call. This TCR was sampled from a woman aged 60 to 75 in good health and CMV-seropositive. Input material: PBMCs. This CDR3 reads CASSLSSDTQYF. As DNA, the CDR3 is TGCGCCAGCAGCTTGTCGTCAGATACGCAGTATTTT.